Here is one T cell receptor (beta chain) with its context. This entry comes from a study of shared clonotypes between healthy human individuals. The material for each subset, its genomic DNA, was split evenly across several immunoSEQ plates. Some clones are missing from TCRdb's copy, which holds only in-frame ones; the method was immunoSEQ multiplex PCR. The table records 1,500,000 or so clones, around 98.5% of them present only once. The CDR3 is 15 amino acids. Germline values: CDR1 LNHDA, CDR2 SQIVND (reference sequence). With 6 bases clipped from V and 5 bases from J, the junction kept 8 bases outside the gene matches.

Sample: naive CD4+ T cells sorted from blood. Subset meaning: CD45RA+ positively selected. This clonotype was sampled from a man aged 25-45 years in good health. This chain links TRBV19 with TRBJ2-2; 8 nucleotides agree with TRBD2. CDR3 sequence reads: CASSPGGGSTGELFF. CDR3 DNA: TGTGCCAGTAGCCCCGGGGGGGGCTCGACCGGGGAGCTGTTTTTT.